Each of the 26 T cell receptor beta chains below was sequenced from the same sample in a study of OX40 agonist ivuxolimab in advanced cancers. Measured with immunoSEQ multiplex PCR; TCRdb has only the in-frame clones, and not every one. The table lists about 60,000 clones, around nine tenths of them singletons, with roughly 1.1% in the top ten. The sample here was CD4+ or CD8+ T cells sorted from blood, taken in a trial of the OX40 agonist ivuxolimab. These TCRs come from an adult with an advanced solid tumor such as melanoma, head and neck, liver or kidney cancer.

This clone was recorded only once. The V call is TRBV9, the J call TRBJ2-2; possible D gene TRBD1, 5 bases. Trimming removed 4 bases at V and 5 bases at J, with 15 bases between. Looked up from germline, CDR1 is SGDLS and CDR2 is YYNGEE. This CDR3 spans 15 amino acids. The CDR3, as DNA: TGTGCCAGCAGCCCGATACAACAGGTTACCGGGGAGCTGTTTTTT. Translating gives CASSPIQQVTGELFF.

V usage is TRBV9 and J usage is TRBJ2-7, with TRBD2 matching 8 bases. This CDR3 spans 14 amino acids. The V segment lost 3 bases and the J segment 5 bases; nucleotides outside the gene matches: 7. Germline V CDR1 and CDR2: SGDLS, YYNGEE. DNA for the CDR3: TGTGCCAGCAGCGCCGGGACTAGGTTTCACGAGCAGTACTTC. Translated, it gives CASSAGTRFHEQYF. Based on the CDR3 plus reference TRBV9 and TRBJ2-7, the full variable domain is DSGVTQTPKHLITATGQRVTLRCSPRSGDLSVYWYQQSLDQGLQFLIQYYNGEERAKGNILERFSAQQFPDLHSELNLSSLELGDSALYFCASSAGTRFHEQYFGPGTRLTVT.

About this clone: In the same sample, other DNA sequences code for this CDR3. The chain uses TRBV5-1 and TRBJ2-5; unclear D gene. The ends were cut back, 0 bases at V and 5 bases at J, with 14 bases in the middle. Germline lookup yields CDR1 SGHRS and CDR2 YFSETQ. The CDR3 length is 15 residues. DNA for the CDR3: TGCGCCAGCAGCTTGGGGGGTGGAGAGAAGGAGACCCAGTACTTC. This gives the protein CASSLGGGEKETQYF.

This clone was counted a single time. The chain is built from TRBV5-4 and TRBJ1-1, with a tentative D call TRBD1 (6 bases). Germline values: CDR1 SGHNT, CDR2 YYREEE (reference sequence). V lost 6 bases and J lost 4, with 16 bases in between. This CDR3 is built from 14 residues. The CDR3 reads CASTSRTVTTEAFF. The CDR3 DNA is TGTGCCAGCACCTCTCGGACAGTTACCACTGAAGCTTTCTTT.

The gene calls are TRBV6-5 and TRBJ2-5; TRBD1 aligns across 8 bases. The CDR3 extends over 16 amino acids. Germline CDR1 is MNHEY and CDR2 is SVGAGI. The V and J ends lost 0 bases and 6 bases, in that order; junction bases with no gene match: 9. The CDR3 coding sequence is TGTGCCAGCAGTTACTCTGGCAGGGGGCCGGAGAAGACCCAGTACTTC. This codes for CASSYSGRGPEKTQYF.

The rearrangement uses TRBV10-3 and TRBJ1-2; D possibly corresponds to TRBD1 (5 bases). Germline V gives CDR1 ENHRY, CDR2 SYGVKD. The CDR3 length is 13 residues. The ends were cut back, 4 bases at V and 8 bases at J, with 14 bases in the middle. The CDR3 DNA reads as TGTGCCATCAGTGGAGACAGTGCGAGAGGCTACACCTTC. Amino acids: CAISGDSARGYTF.

This rearrangement joins TRBV4-2 to TRBJ2-2, with D uncertain. V lost 1 base to trimming and J lost 2 bases, with 8 bases between them. In germline, CDR1 is LGHNA, CDR2 YNFKEQ. The CDR3 sequence is 15 residues long. CDR3 sequence reads: CASSQAQPNTGELFF. CDR3 DNA sequence: TGTGCCAGCAGCCAAGCCCAGCCTAACACCGGGGAGCTGTTTTTT.

This chain uses TRBV28 with TRBJ2-2; 7 bases are a match to TRBD2. CDR1 is MDHEN, CDR2 SYDVKM, per germline. J gave up 7 bases and V 3 bases, and 5 bases lay outside the gene matches. CDR3 length: 14 amino acids. The DNA of the CDR3 is TGTGCCAGCAGTTTTACTGGGGAGGGCGGGGAGCTGTTTTTT. This gives the protein CASSFTGEGGELFF.

The chain combines TRBV10-3 with TRBJ2-5; D might be TRBD2 (7 bases). Germline values: CDR1 ENHRY, CDR2 SYGVKD. Trimming shortened V by 4 bases and J by 5 bases, and 11 bases separated the two germline ends. The length of the CDR3 is 13 residues. DNA for the CDR3: TGTGCCATCAGTGTAGGGAGGGGGGAGACCCAGTACTTC. Translated, it gives CAISVGRGETQYF.

J is TRBJ2-1 and V is TRBV7-9; possible D gene TRBD1, 5 bases. The CDR3 runs to 11 residues. Between the trimmed V and J ends, which lost 4 bases and 13 bases, there was a span of 11 bases. Germline V CDR1 and CDR2: SEHNR, FQNEAQ (reference sequence). For the CDR3, the DNA is TGTGCCAGCAGCTCACAGGTAAAACAGTTCTTC. Protein sequence: CASSSQVKQFF.

The chain joins TRBV4-3 to TRBJ1-2; D ambiguous. This CDR3 contains 15 residues. In germline, CDR1 is LGHNA, CDR2 YSLEER. V shed 0 bases and J shed 2 bases, with 10 bases lying between them. In nucleotides, the CDR3 is TGCGCCAGCAGCCAAGAGAGAGGGAGCAACTATGGCTACACCTTC. Its translation: CASSQERGSNYGYTF.

The gene calls are TRBV30 and TRBJ1-1, with TRBD1 as a possible D gene (5 bases). The V gene lost 2 bases and the J gene lost 1 base, with 8 bases spanning the gap. The CDR3 is 13 amino acids. Germline assignment: CDR1 GTSNPN and CDR2 SVGIG (reference sequence). The CDR3 nucleotides read TGTGCCTGGAGTCGTCAGGGGAACACTGAAGCTTTCTTT. Residues: CAWSRQGNTEAFF.

The chain carries TRBV12-5 and TRBJ2-3, with TRBD1 as a possible D gene (5 bases). This CDR3 comprises 14 residues. Looked up from germline, CDR1 is LGHNT and CDR2 is FRNRAP. Trimming pared 2 bases from V and 1 base from J, leaving 7 bases between. CDR3 bases: TGTGCTAGTGGTTTGCAGGGCCGCACAGATACGCAGTATTTT. Amino acids: CASGLQGRTDTQYF.

A single count supports this clone. V and J are TRBV6-4 and TRBJ1-2; no clear D gene. The ends were cut back, 7 bases at V and 3 bases at J, with 6 bases in the middle. The CDR3 length is 11 residues. CDR1 is MRHNA, CDR2 SNTAGT, per germline. Written as DNA, the CDR3 is TGTGCCAGCAATAGCCACTATGGCTACACCTTC. Protein sequence: CASNSHYGYTF.

CDR3 in DNA: TGTGCCAGCAGCTTGGCGTCCCGGACCTACAATGAGCAGTTCTTC. It translates to CASSLASRTYNEQFF. The chain carries TRBV5-4 and TRBJ2-1; D remains ambiguous. The CDR3 totals 15 residues. Trimming stripped 0 bases from V and 2 bases from J, with 9 bases between. Germline-derived CDR1 and CDR2 are SGHNT and YYREEE (reference sequence).

In this sample, this clone turned up a few times. The CDR3 reads CASSIGDRAADTQYF. The CDR3 DNA reads as TGTGCCAGTAGTATAGGGGACAGGGCGGCAGATACGCAGTATTTT. The V and J genes are TRBV19 and TRBJ2-3; 9 bases match TRBD1. The CDR3 runs to 15 residues. V gave up 1 base and J gave up 4 bases; unmatched junction bases: 3. Germline V gene sequence: CDR1 LNHDA, CDR2 SQIVND (reference sequence).

V gene TRBV7-6 combines with J gene TRBJ2-5; no definite D call. The germline V gene has CDR1 SGHVS and CDR2 FNYEAQ. The CDR3 loop spans 14 amino acids. V was cut by 6 bases and J by 5 bases, with 16 bases left in between. CDR3: CASSPGRLRETQYF. CDR3 DNA: TGTGCCAGCAGTCCAGGACGGCTTCGGGAGACCCAGTACTTC.

The chain uses TRBV9 and TRBJ1-2; 10 positions match TRBD1. J was trimmed by 7 bases and V by 4 bases; bases with no gene match: 13. The CDR3 spans 16 residues. Germline V gene sequence: CDR1 SGDLS, CDR2 YYNGEE. Written as DNA, the CDR3 is TGTGCCAGCAGCTCTCACCGGGACAGGGGCTTTGGTGGCTACACCTTC. It yields the protein CASSSHRDRGFGGYTF.

V gene TRBV4-3 combines with J gene TRBJ2-1; D not resolved. This CDR3 is 15 amino acids long. Germline assignment: CDR1 LGHNA and CDR2 YSLEER. The V gene lost 0 bases and the J gene lost 4 bases, with 10 bases spanning the gap. The CDR3 sequence is CASSQDRTSYNEQFF. The CDR3 DNA follows: TGCGCCAGCAGCCAAGATAGGACCTCTTACAATGAGCAGTTCTTC.

This clone was seen only once. The chain joins TRBV27 to TRBJ2-7; maybe TRBD2 (5 bases). The V end was cut by 2 bases, the J end by 3 bases, with 23 bases between. CDR1 is MNHEY, CDR2 SMNVEV, per germline (reference sequence). CDR3 size: 18 residues. The CDR3 coding sequence is TGTGCCAGCAGTTTAAACTCTAATCGGGCCACGACTAACTACGAGCAGTACTTC. Its protein is CASSLNSNRATTNYEQYF.

This clone showed up just once. The chain combines TRBV10-3 with TRBJ2-3, with 8 positions matching TRBD1. The CDR3 has 16 amino acids. CDR1 is ENHRY and CDR2 is SYGVKD in the germline V gene. Germline trimming cut 4 bases from V and 2 bases from J; bases unmatched to any gene: 8. The CDR3 nucleotides read TGTGCCATCAGTGGCCGTGACAGGGGTTACACAGATACGCAGTATTTT. As protein: CAISGRDRGYTDTQYF.

A few counts support this clone. The chain carries TRBV18 and TRBJ2-1; 10 nucleotides agree with TRBD1. Losses at the gene ends were 4 bases for V and 1 base for J; bases not matched to a gene: 1. Germline V gives CDR1 KGHSH, CDR2 LQKENI. There are 15 residues in the CDR3. Here the CDR3 reads CASSRDRGSYNEQFF. In nucleotides, the CDR3 is TGTGCCAGCTCACGGGACAGGGGTTCCTACAATGAGCAGTTCTTC.

The chain joins TRBV10-3 to TRBJ2-3; possible D gene TRBD1, 5 bases. CDR3 length: 14 amino acids. Per the germline V gene, CDR1 is ENHRY and CDR2 is SYGVKD. The ends were cut back, 4 bases at V and 2 bases at J, with 10 bases in the middle. The CDR3 loop is CAISGGGDTDTQYF. The CDR3 nucleotides read TGTGCCATCAGTGGGGGCGGAGACACAGATACGCAGTATTTT.

The V call is TRBV7-2, the J call TRBJ2-5; 10 nucleotides align to TRBD1. The closer fit of TRBJ2-7 to the DNA end suggests the J call may be wrong. This CDR3 is 14 amino acids long. CDR1 SGHTA and CDR2 FQGNSA come from the germline V gene. CDR3 in amino acids: CASSFEDRGYEQYF. In nucleotides, the CDR3 is TGTGCCAGCAGCTTCGAGGACAGGGGGTACGAGCAGTACTTC.

This CDR3 is CAISESGQGTGYTF. CDR3 in DNA: TGTGCCATCAGTGAGTCGGGACAGGGGACTGGCTACACCTTC. The chain couples TRBV10-3 to TRBJ1-2; 10 nucleotides agree with TRBD1. Germline lookup yields CDR1 ENHRY and CDR2 SYGVKD. The V gene end was trimmed by 0 bases and the J gene end by 7 bases; junction bases not matched to a gene: 2. The CDR3 sequence is 14 residues long.

The rearrangement joins TRBV7-9 to TRBJ1-1; D not resolved. The CDR3 sequence is 13 residues long. Trimming removed 5 bases from V and 6 bases from J, with 13 bases in between. The germline CDR1 and CDR2 sequences are SEHNR and FQNEAQ (reference sequence). The CDR3 reads CASSPPVGAEAFF. DNA of the CDR3: TGTGCCAGCAGCCCACCGGTTGGGGCTGAAGCTTTCTTT. The variable domain in full, with the rest retrieved from reference TRBV7-9 and TRBJ1-1, is DTGVSQNPRHKITKRGQNVTFRCDPISEHNRLYWYRQTLGQGPEFLTYFQNEAQLEKSRLLSDRFSAERPKGSFSTLEIQRTEQGDSAMYLCASSPPVGAEAFFGQGTRLTVV.